The source of this T cell receptor beta chain is a study of T-cell memory formation after mild COVID-19. Study-wide points: Pre-infection memory harbored some responding clones, suggesting cross-reactive memory joined. Balance between CD4 and CD8 was seen in clones contracting day 15 to 85, and a CD4+ lean was seen in later expanders. Largely, contracting CD4+ clones fell within CM and EM, and contracting CD8+ clones within EMRA.

This clonotype was seen repeatedly, ten times or more. What it binds is unknown. The CDR3 runs 14 residues. Germline V gene sequence: CDR1 LNHNV, CDR2 YYDKDF (reference sequence). V lost 0 bases and J 5 bases, leaving 11 bases between the germline ends. TCRalpha and TCRbeta libraries used 5'RACE with constant-segment primers and UMIs. From the 5' RACE reads, TCRdb called clonotypes with MiXCR, one entry per CDR3 protein. The sample records fewer than 50,000 distinct CDR3 sequences, 6% to 8.5% being singletons. J is TRBJ2-7 and V is TRBV15; D is unclear. The receptor was derived from an adult who had mild COVID-19 (a few samples of this study predate the infection). Cell type and time point are not known. The sequenced sample was PBMCs or a T cell subset sorted from them (not recorded which). The CDR3 bases are TGTGCCACCAGCAGAGATAAGTTTCTCGACGAGCAGTACTTC. The encoded protein is CATSRDKFLDEQYF.